This paragraph covers one T cell receptor beta chain sequence. The record originates from a study of blood T cell repertoires in COVID-19. Study-wide context: Donors in the United States, Italy and Spain gave samples during acute or convalescent COVID-19. Sources were T cells, B-cell-depleted T cells, or PBMCs; the material itself was cDNA or gDNA.

The CDR3 runs to 14 residues. Original processing notes: Nucleated cell counts were estimated from reference gene primer amplification. Using immunoSEQ multiplex PCR, the repertoire was profiled, and TCRdb retains in-frame clones only, with some absent. V, J and clone size are taken as reported in that table, and D and trimming were inferred from the DNA itself. The sample contains 140,000 to 150,000 clones, over 80% of which appear only once. Followed over time, Seattle patients had been enrolled while infection was active. This clonotype originated in a man aged 25-45 years with COVID-19, enrolled during active disease. The chain has TRBV7-5 and TRBJ2-2; the table's D call, TRBD2, has no DNA check behind it. TRBV7-5 has pseudogene status. The source material was peripheral blood. The CDR3 nucleotides read TGTGCCAGAAGCCTCGGGGTACCATCCGGGGAGCTGTTTTTT. Amino acid sequence: CARSLGVPSGELFF.